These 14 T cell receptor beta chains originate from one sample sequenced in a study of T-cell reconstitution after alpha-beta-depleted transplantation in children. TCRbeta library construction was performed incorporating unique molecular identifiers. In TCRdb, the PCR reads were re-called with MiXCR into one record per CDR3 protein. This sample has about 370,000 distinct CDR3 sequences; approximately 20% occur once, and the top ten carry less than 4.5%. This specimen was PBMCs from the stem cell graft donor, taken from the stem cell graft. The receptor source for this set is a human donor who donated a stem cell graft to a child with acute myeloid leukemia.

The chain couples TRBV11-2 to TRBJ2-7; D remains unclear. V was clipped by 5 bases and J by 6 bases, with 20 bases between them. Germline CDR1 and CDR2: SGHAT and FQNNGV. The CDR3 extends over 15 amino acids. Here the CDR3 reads CASSLGRVSDGEQYF. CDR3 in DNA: TGTGCCAGCAGCCTCGGACGGGTTTCGGATGGCGAGCAGTACTTC.

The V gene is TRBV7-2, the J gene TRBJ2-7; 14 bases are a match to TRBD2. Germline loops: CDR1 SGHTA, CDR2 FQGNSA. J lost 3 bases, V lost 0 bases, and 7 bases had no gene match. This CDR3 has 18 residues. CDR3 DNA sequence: TGTGCCAGCAGCTTAGCCGGGACTAGCGGGAGATGGGGCTACGAGCAGTACTTC. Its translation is CASSLAGTSGRWGYEQYF.

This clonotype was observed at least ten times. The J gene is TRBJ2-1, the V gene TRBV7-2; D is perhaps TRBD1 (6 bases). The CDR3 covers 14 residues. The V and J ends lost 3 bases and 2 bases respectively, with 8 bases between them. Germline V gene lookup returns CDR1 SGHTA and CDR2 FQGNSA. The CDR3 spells CASSLDSTYNEQFF. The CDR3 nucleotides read TGTGCCAGCAGCTTGGACAGTACCTACAATGAGCAGTTCTTC.

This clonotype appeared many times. The CDR3 sequence: CSVAGQGLWTQYF. The CDR3 bases are TGCAGCGTGGCCGGACAGGGGTTATGGACCCAGTACTTC. The chain is built from TRBV29-1 and TRBJ2-5; 9 nucleotides line up with TRBD1. Germline V lookup: CDR1 SQVTM, CDR2 ANQGSEA. Trimming removed 6 bases from V and 7 bases from J; junction bases left unmatched: 9. The CDR3 is made up of 13 amino acids.

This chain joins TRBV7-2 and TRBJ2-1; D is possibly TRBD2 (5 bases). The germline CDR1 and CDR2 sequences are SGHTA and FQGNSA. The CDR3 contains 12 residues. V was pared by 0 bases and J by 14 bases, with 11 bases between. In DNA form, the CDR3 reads TGTGCCAGCAGCTTAGCGGGAGCGAGGGAGTTCTTC. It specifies CASSLAGAREFF. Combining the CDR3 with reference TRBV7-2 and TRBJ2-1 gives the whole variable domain GAGVSQSPSNKVTEKGKDVELRCDPISGHTALYWYRQSLGQGLEFLIYFQGNSAPDKSGLPSDRFSAERTGGSVSTLTIQRTQQEDSAVYLCASSLAGAREFFGPGTRLTVL.

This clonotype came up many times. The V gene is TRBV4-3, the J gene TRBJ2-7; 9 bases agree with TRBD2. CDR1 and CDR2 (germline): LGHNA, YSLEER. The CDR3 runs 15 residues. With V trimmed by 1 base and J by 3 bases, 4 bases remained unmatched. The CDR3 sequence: CASSQVAGDGYEQYF. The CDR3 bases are TGCGCCAGCAGCCAAGTAGCGGGAGACGGCTACGAGCAGTACTTC.

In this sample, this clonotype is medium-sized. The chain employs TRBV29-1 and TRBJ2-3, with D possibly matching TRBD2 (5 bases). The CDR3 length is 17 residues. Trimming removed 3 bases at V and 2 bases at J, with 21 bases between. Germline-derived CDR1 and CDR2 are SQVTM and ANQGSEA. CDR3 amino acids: CSVDTAFGRESTDTQYF. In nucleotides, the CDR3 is TGCAGCGTTGATACCGCGTTTGGGAGAGAGTCCACAGATACGCAGTATTTT.

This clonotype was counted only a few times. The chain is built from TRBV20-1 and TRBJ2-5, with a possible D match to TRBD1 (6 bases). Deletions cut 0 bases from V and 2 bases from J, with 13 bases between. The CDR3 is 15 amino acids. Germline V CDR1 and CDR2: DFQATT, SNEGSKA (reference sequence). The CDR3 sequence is CSARDPRGPQETQYF. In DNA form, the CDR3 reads TGCAGTGCTAGAGACCCCAGGGGCCCTCAAGAGACCCAGTACTTC.

The chain's CDR3 is CASRPAQGYNEQFF. DNA for the CDR3: TGTGCCAGCAGACCAGCACAGGGGTACAATGAGCAGTTCTTC. The chain links TRBV12-3 or TRBV12-4 to TRBJ2-1, with TRBD1 matching 7 bases. This CDR3 is built from 14 residues. J lost 4 bases, V lost 6 bases, and 6 bases had no gene match.

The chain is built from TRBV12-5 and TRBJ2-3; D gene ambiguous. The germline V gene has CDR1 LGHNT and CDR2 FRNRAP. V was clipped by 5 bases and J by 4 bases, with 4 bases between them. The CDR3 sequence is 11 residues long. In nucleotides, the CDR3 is TGTGCTAGTGGTGGAGCAGATACGCAGTATTTT. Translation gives CASGGADTQYF.

As DNA, the CDR3 is TGCAGCGTTGAAGTATGGCAGGGCGCGGCTGGAAACACCATATATTTT. It is translated as CSVEVWQGAAGNTIYF. The chain uses TRBV29-1 and TRBJ1-3, with D maybe TRBD1 (5 bases). There are 16 residues in the CDR3. V dropped 1 base and J dropped 2 bases, with 15 bases sitting between them. In germline, CDR1 is SQVTM, CDR2 ANQGSEA.

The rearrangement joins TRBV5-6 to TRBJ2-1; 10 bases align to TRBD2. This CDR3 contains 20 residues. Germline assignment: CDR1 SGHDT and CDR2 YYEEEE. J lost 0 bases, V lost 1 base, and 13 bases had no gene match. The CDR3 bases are TGTGCCAGCAGCTTGCGATCCACTAGCGGGATAGTCAGCTCCTACAATGAGCAGTTCTTC. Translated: CASSLRSTSGIVSSYNEQFF. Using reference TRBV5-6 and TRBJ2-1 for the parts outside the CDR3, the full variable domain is DAGVTQSPTHLIKTRGQQVTLRCSPKSGHDTVSWYQQALGQGPQFIFQYYEEEERQRGNFPDRFSGHQFPNYSSELNVNALLLGDSALYLCASSLRSTSGIVSSYNEQFFGPGTRLTVL.

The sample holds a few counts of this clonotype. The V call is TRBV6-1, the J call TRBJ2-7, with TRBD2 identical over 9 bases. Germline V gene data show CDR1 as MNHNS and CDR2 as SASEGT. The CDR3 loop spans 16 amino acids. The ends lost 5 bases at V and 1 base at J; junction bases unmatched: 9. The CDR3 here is CASSPISGRRSYEQYF. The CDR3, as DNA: TGTGCCAGCAGTCCTATTAGCGGGAGAAGATCCTACGAGCAGTACTTC.

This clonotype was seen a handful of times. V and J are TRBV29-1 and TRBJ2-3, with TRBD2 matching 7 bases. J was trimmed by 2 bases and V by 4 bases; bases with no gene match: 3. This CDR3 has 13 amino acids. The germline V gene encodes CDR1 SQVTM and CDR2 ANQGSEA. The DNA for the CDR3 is TGCAGCGTTGGGCAGCGGGACACAGATACGCAGTATTTT. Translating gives CSVGQRDTDTQYF.